Listed below are T cell receptor beta chains from one sample, sequenced in a study of CD8+ T cells in alopecia areata. The data were produced by immunoSEQ multiplex PCR, yet TCRdb's version contains in-frame clones alone and is incomplete. The data hold 150,000 or so clones, with roughly 44% observed a single time. Sequencing used CD4+ T cells sorted from blood. These receptors were obtained from a human donor with alopecia areata. Each CDR3 is given with its conserved first and last residue. Each record gives: V gene, clone size, D gene, J gene, CDR3 DNA, CDR3 protein. The D gene is left open where the match is weak. Clone size is given for some rows only: seen once, a few or many times, or a class if the clone is expanded.

TRBV29-1	.	TRBD1	TRBJ1-2	TGCAGCGTTGAAAGGGGAGCAGGGGGCGACTATGGCTACACCTTC	CSVERGAGGDYGYTF
TRBV4-1	.	.	TRBJ1-5	TGCGCCAGCAGCCAACCTACAGATAGCAATCAGCCCCAGCATTTT	CASSQPTDSNQPQHF
TRBV6-5	.	TRBD1	TRBJ2-1	TGTGCCAGCAGTTACAGGGACAGGCACAATGAGCAGTTCTTC	CASSYRDRHNEQFF
TRBV29-1	.	.	TRBJ2-1	TGCAGCGTTACCTCACAGGGTCGCTCCTACAATGAGCAGTTCTTC	CSVTSQGRSYNEQFF
TRBV14	once	.	TRBJ1-2	TGTGCCAGCAGCCAAGAGGGCAGATCCTATGGCTACACCTTC	CASSQEGRSYGYTF
TRBV9	few	TRBD2	TRBJ2-3	TGTGCCAGCAGCGTAGTTGCGGGAGAAGCAGATACGCAGTATTTT	CASSVVAGEADTQYF
TRBV7-2	.	TRBD2	TRBJ2-1	TGTGCCAGCACCCCACTAGCGGGAAGGGTAAATGAGCAGTTCTTC	CASTPLAGRVNEQFF
TRBV2	.	.	TRBJ1-1	TGTGCCGGAGGGGCCAGCCTTAACACTGAAGCTTTCTTT	CAGGASLNTEAFF
TRBV6-6	few	.	TRBJ2-5	TGTGCCAGCAGTTACGGGTGGGAGACCCAGTACTTC	CASSYGWETQYF
TRBV5-4	.	.	TRBJ1-2	TGTGCCAGCAGCAACCCAGCTAACTATGGCTACACCTTC	CASSNPANYGYTF
TRBV20-1	.	TRBD1	TRBJ2-1	TGCAGTGCTACCCGACAGGGGGAGTTCTTC	CSATRQGEFF
TRBV29-1	few	TRBD2	TRBJ2-7	TGCAGCGCTGGGGTAGCGGGAGTCTACGAGCAGTACTTC	CSAGVAGVYEQYF
TRBV27	.	TRBD1	TRBJ2-5	TGTGCCAGCAGTTCAAGGACAGGGGCTTTTCGAGAGACCCAGTACTTC	CASSSRTGAFRETQYF
TRBV6-5	.	.	TRBJ1-1	TGTGCCAGCAGGGGGGACACCATCTGGGCTGAAGCTTTCTTT	CASRGDTIWAEAFF
TRBV6-5	.	.	TRBJ1-5	TGTGCCAGCAGTTCGGTAACAGGCCGCAATCAGCCCCAGCATTTT	CASSSVTGRNQPQHF